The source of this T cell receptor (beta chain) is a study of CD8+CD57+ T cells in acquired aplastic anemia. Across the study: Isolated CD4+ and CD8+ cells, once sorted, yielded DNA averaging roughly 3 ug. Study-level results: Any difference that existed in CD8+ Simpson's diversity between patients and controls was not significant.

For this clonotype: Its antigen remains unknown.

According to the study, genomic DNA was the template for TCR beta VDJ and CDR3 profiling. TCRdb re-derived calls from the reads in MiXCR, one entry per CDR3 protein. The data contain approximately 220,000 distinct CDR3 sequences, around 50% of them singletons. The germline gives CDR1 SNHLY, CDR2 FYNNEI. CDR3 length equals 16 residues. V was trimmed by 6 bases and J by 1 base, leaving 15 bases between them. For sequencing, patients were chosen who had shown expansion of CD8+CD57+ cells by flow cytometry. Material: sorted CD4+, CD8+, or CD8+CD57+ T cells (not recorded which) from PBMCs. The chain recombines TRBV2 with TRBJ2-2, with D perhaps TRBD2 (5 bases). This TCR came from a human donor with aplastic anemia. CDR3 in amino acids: CASRAGEGWNTGELFF. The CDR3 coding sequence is TGTGCCAGCAGGGCTGGAGAGGGCTGGAACACCGGGGAGCTGTTTTTT.